One and the same sample provided the 28 T cell receptor beta chains below, sequenced in a study of OX40 agonist ivuxolimab in advanced cancers. TCRdb keeps only in-frame clones here, not all; method: immunoSEQ multiplex PCR. The profile shows tens of thousands of clones, 91% of them singletons. This specimen was CD4+ or CD8+ T cells sorted from blood, taken in a trial of the OX40 agonist ivuxolimab. Receptors were obtained from an adult with an advanced solid tumor such as melanoma, head and neck, liver or kidney cancer.

This clone was counted a few times. J is TRBJ2-1 and V is TRBV6-5; weak D call: TRBD2 (5 bases). There are 15 residues in the CDR3. Germline V lookup: CDR1 MNHEY, CDR2 SVGAGI. V gave up 2 bases and J gave up 9 bases, with 17 bases separating them. The CDR3 region is CASSYTPAGRGEQFF. CDR3 in DNA: TGTGCCAGCAGTTACACTCCCGCGGGCCGAGGTGAGCAGTTCTTC.

V and J are TRBV5-1 and TRBJ1-1; maybe TRBD1 (6 bases). This CDR3 contains 20 residues. Per the germline V gene, CDR1 is SGHRS and CDR2 is YFSETQ. Between the trimmed V and J ends, which lost 2 bases and 0 bases, there was a span of 26 bases. DNA of the CDR3: TGCGCCAGCAGCTTTTCTCCCCGCGGGACAACTCTACTCATGAACACTGAAGCTTTCTTT. Protein sequence: CASSFSPRGTTLLMNTEAFF.

The chain carries TRBV7-6 and TRBJ2-7, with a tentative D call TRBD2 (5 bases). Trimming took 5 bases from V and 4 from J, leaving 18 bases between them. The V gene's germline CDR1 is SGHVS and CDR2 FNYEAQ. CDR3 length equals 15 residues. The chain's CDR3 is CASSLFSGDNYEQYF. Written as DNA, the CDR3 is TGTGCCAGCAGCCTATTCAGCGGAGACAATTACGAGCAGTACTTC.

This clone showed up just once. The rearrangement uses TRBV19 and TRBJ2-3; D gene ambiguous. V lost 3 bases and J 0 bases, leaving 10 bases between the germline ends. The CDR3 contains 15 residues. Germline V lookup: CDR1 LNHDA, CDR2 SQIVND (reference sequence). For the CDR3, the DNA is TGTGCCAGTAGTATTGATAGCTTTAGCACAGATACGCAGTATTTT. Its protein product is CASSIDSFSTDTQYF.

This rearrangement joins TRBV4-3 to TRBJ2-1, with D possibly being TRBD2 (6 bases). The CDR3 runs to 16 residues. Germline V gene lookup returns CDR1 LGHNA and CDR2 YSLEER. Trimming cost V 0 bases and J 4 bases, with 13 bases left between them. The chain's CDR3 is CASSQDGGTVYNEQFF. Written as DNA, the CDR3 is TGCGCCAGCAGCCAAGATGGAGGGACGGTATACAATGAGCAGTTCTTC.

V usage is TRBV28 and J usage is TRBJ2-5; D unresolved. Germline CDR1 is MDHEN and CDR2 is SYDVKM. Trimming took off 6 bases at V and 4 bases at J, with 9 bases between the two ends. This CDR3 is built from 12 residues. The CDR3 loop reads CASRHPVETQYF. The CDR3 DNA sequence: TGTGCCAGCAGGCATCCGGTAGAGACCCAGTACTTC. The whole variable domain, remainder taken from reference TRBV28 and TRBJ2-5, is DVKVTQSSRYLVKRTGEKVFLECVQDMDHENMFWYRQDPGLGLRLIYFSYDVKMKEKGDIPEGYSVSREKKERFSLILESASTNQTSMYLCASRHPVETQYFGPGTRLLVL.

V gene TRBV7-9 combines with J gene TRBJ2-2; D not resolved. Trimming removed 0 bases from V and 1 base from J, with 6 bases in between. The CDR3 is made up of 15 amino acids. CDR1 SEHNR and CDR2 FQNEAQ come from the germline V gene (reference sequence). This CDR3 is CASSLAVLNTGELFF. As DNA, the CDR3 is TGTGCCAGCAGCTTAGCGGTCCTGAACACCGGGGAGCTGTTTTTT.

This clone was seen only a few times. The chain recombines TRBV4-3 with TRBJ2-7, with 8 bases lining up with TRBD1. Looked up from germline, CDR1 is LGHNA and CDR2 is YSLEER. CDR3 length: 14 amino acids. With 0 bases clipped from V and 4 bases from J, the junction kept 2 bases outside the gene matches. CDR3 sequence (DNA): TGCGCCAGCAGCCAAGATTACAGGGGGTACGAGCAGTACTTC. It encodes CASSQDYRGYEQYF.

V is TRBV6-5 and J is TRBJ2-2; perhaps TRBD1 as D (6 bases). Germline V CDR1 and CDR2: MNHEY, SVGAGI. V lost 6 bases and J lost 7, with 18 bases in between. The CDR3 contains 15 residues. CDR3 sequence (DNA): TGTGCCAGCAGATTCGCATGGCAGGGGAACGGGGAGCTGTTTTTT. It translates to CASRFAWQGNGELFF.

This sequence joins TRBV7-2 and TRBJ2-2; 7 bases align to TRBD2. This CDR3 spans 16 amino acids. Germline lookup yields CDR1 SGHTA and CDR2 FQGNSA. J was trimmed by 7 bases and V by 4 bases; bases with no gene match: 12. CDR3: CASSSLTGTTGGELFF. CDR3 sequence (DNA): TGTGCCAGCAGCTCACTTACCGGGACTACCGGCGGGGAGCTGTTTTTT. The complete variable domain, with remaining parts taken from reference TRBV7-2 and TRBJ2-2, reads GAGVSQSPSNKVTEKGKDVELRCDPISGHTALYWYRQSLGQGLEFLIYFQGNSAPDKSGLPSDRFSAERTGGSVSTLTIQRTQQEDSAVYLCASSSLTGTTGGELFFGEGSRLTVL.

The V call is TRBV15, the J call TRBJ2-1, with D uncertain. CDR3 length equals 13 residues. The germline V and J ends were trimmed by 2 bases and 5 bases, with 7 bases remaining between them. Germline values: CDR1 LNHNV, CDR2 YYDKDF (reference sequence). The CDR3, as DNA: TGTGCCACCAGCAGAAACAGTAACAATGAGCAGTTCTTC. It codes for CATSRNSNNEQFF.

The chain couples TRBV6-1 to TRBJ2-3, with 7 bases identical to TRBD2. V lost 5 bases, J lost 4 bases, and 6 bases stayed unmatched. The V gene's germline CDR1 is MNHNS and CDR2 SASEGT. CDR3 size: 14 residues. The CDR3 DNA reads TGTGCCAGCAGTTTACTAGCGTTGGCAGATACGCAGTATTTT. Translation: CASSLLALADTQYF.

This chain uses TRBV28 with TRBJ2-7, with D perhaps matching TRBD1 or TRBD2 (6 bases each). This CDR3 has 17 residues. Trimming cost V 8 bases and J 5 bases, with 28 bases left between them. Looked up from germline, CDR1 is MDHEN and CDR2 is SYDVKM. As DNA, the CDR3 is TGTGCCAGCGGAAGTTTAGAGGTCTCAGGGGAGGAGAACGAGCAGTACTTC. This sequence encodes CASGSLEVSGEENEQYF. The complete variable domain, with remaining parts taken from reference TRBV28 and TRBJ2-7, reads DVKVTQSSRYLVKRTGEKVFLECVQDMDHENMFWYRQDPGLGLRLIYFSYDVKMKEKGDIPEGYSVSREKKERFSLILESASTNQTSMYLCASGSLEVSGEENEQYFGPGTRLTVT.

This chain connects TRBV9 to TRBJ2-5; 12 nucleotides agree with TRBD1. CDR3 length: 16 amino acids. V was pared by 0 bases and J by 5 bases, with 5 bases of the junction left unmatched. The germline V gene encodes CDR1 SGDLS and CDR2 YYNGEE. The CDR3 sequence: CASSVGSGQGAETQYF. In nucleotides, the CDR3 is TGTGCCAGCAGCGTAGGGTCGGGACAGGGGGCTGAGACCCAGTACTTC.

The V gene is TRBV7-2, the J gene TRBJ2-7; D call uncertain. The CDR3 length is 12 residues. Between the trimmed V and J ends, which lost 5 bases and 3 bases, there was a span of 8 bases. Germline loops: CDR1 SGHTA, CDR2 FQGNSA. CDR3 bases: TGTGCCAGCAGCCTCGGAGTCTACGAGCAGTACTTC. Its protein product is CASSLGVYEQYF.

The gene calls are TRBV13 and TRBJ1-1; D is uncertain. Trimming stripped 5 bases from V and 1 base from J, with 14 bases between. CDR3 length equals 15 residues. Germline-derived CDR1 and CDR2 are PRHDT and FYEKMQ (reference sequence). The CDR3 DNA reads TGTGCCAGCAGCCCCCCCCAGGCCGGGAACACTGAAGCTTTCTTT. As protein: CASSPPQAGNTEAFF. Supplemented by reference TRBV13 and TRBJ1-1, the full variable domain reads AAGVIQSPRHLIKEKRETATLKCYPIPRHDTVYWYQQGPGQDPQFLISFYEKMQSDKGSIPDRFSAQQFSDYHSELNMSSLELGDSALYFCASSPPQAGNTEAFFGQGTRLTVV.

The chain couples TRBV7-7 to TRBJ1-3; TRBD1 is a possible D gene (5 bases). The CDR3 is made up of 13 amino acids. From germline, CDR1 is SSHAT and CDR2 FNYEAQ (reference sequence). Trimming cost V 5 bases and J 7 bases, with 12 bases left between them. The CDR3 DNA is TGTGCCAGCAGCCCCTATGACAGCAACACCATATATTTT. Protein: CASSPYDSNTIYF.

The chain couples TRBV6-5 to TRBJ2-7, with D perhaps matching TRBD2 (6 bases). Trimming left V 2 bases short and J 4 bases short, with 15 bases between. The germline V gene has CDR1 MNHEY and CDR2 SVGAGI. The CDR3 runs 15 residues. The CDR3 protein is CASSYRASDPYEQYF. CDR3 nucleotide sequence: TGTGCCAGCAGTTACCGGGCTAGCGACCCTTACGAGCAGTACTTC.

The chain uses TRBV5-1 and TRBJ1-1, with D unclear. The germline V gene encodes CDR1 SGHRS and CDR2 YFSETQ. The V end lost 1 base, the J end lost 1 base, and 11 bases lay between the germline ends. CDR3 length equals 15 residues. The CDR3, as DNA: TGCGCCAGCAGCTTGAAAATTTACGGGAACACTGAAGCTTTCTTT. Translation: CASSLKIYGNTEAFF.

The V call is TRBV11-3, the J call TRBJ2-3, with D uncertain. Deletions cut 6 bases from V and 0 bases from J, with 16 bases between. There are 16 residues in the CDR3. Germline CDR1 SGHNT, CDR2 YENEEA. The CDR3 here is CASRLLVGTSTDTQYF. The CDR3, as DNA: TGTGCCAGCAGGTTATTAGTAGGCACTAGCACAGATACGCAGTATTTT. Using reference TRBV11-3 and TRBJ2-3 for the parts outside the CDR3, the full variable domain is EAGVVQSPRYKIIEKKQPVAFWCNPISGHNTLYWYLQNLGQGPELLIRYENEEAVDDSQLPKDRFSAERLKGVDSTLKIQPAELGDSAVYLCASRLLVGTSTDTQYFGPGTRLTVL.

This rearrangement joins TRBV6-5 to TRBJ2-7, with D possibly matching TRBD2 (5 bases). Germline CDR1 and CDR2: MNHEY and SVGAGI. Trimming removed 2 bases at V and 7 bases at J, with 12 bases between. The CDR3 totals 13 residues. CDR3 bases: TGTGCCAGCAGTTACACCCCTCGAGGGGAGCAGTACTTC. It encodes CASSYTPRGEQYF.

The genes are TRBV5-6 and TRBJ2-1; TRBD1 agrees at 8 bases. CDR1 is SGHDT and CDR2 is YYEEEE in the germline V gene. This CDR3 has 18 amino acids. The V segment lost 4 bases and the J segment 3 bases; nucleotides outside the gene matches: 15. CDR3 protein: CASSQSRDRPHVYNEQFF. The CDR3 nucleotides are TGTGCCAGCAGCCAGTCCCGGGACAGGCCCCATGTCTACAATGAGCAGTTCTTC.

The CDR3 DNA sequence: TGTGCCAGCAGCTCATTGACAGGGGGCAGTCCCTCTGAAGCTTTCTTT. It codes for CASSSLTGGSPSEAFF. The V and J genes are TRBV28 and TRBJ1-1; 10 nucleotides line up with TRBD1. With 6 bases clipped from V and 6 bases from J, the junction kept 13 bases outside the gene matches. The CDR3 is 16 amino acids. Germline loops: CDR1 MDHEN, CDR2 SYDVKM. Complete variable domain (other parts from reference TRBV28 and TRBJ1-1): DVKVTQSSRYLVKRTGEKVFLECVQDMDHENMFWYRQDPGLGLRLIYFSYDVKMKEKGDIPEGYSVSREKKERFSLILESASTNQTSMYLCASSSLTGGSPSEAFFGQGTRLTVV.

In this sample, this clone turned up once. The V and J genes are TRBV6-5 and TRBJ1-2; the D gene is possibly TRBD1 (6 bases). The length of the CDR3 is 14 residues. The germline CDR1 and CDR2 sequences are MNHEY and SVGAGI. Trimming removed 8 bases at V and 1 base at J, with 14 bases between. The CDR3 coding sequence is TGTGCCAGCTATAGAGGGGGATATAACTATGGCTACACCTTC. This sequence encodes CASYRGGYNYGYTF.

This clone is a singleton in its sample. This chain connects TRBV5-6 to TRBJ2-1; 10 positions match TRBD2. CDR1 and CDR2 from the germline V gene are SGHDT and YYEEEE. The CDR3 is 15 residues long. The V and J ends lost 4 bases and 8 bases, in that order; junction bases with no gene match: 9. The CDR3 sequence: CASSPPASGRDEQFF. The CDR3 DNA follows: TGTGCCAGCAGCCCGCCGGCTAGCGGGAGAGATGAGCAGTTCTTC.

The chain uses TRBV19 and TRBJ1-5; D gene ambiguous. This CDR3 comprises 16 residues. Per germline, CDR1 LNHDA and CDR2 SQIVND (reference sequence). Trimming removed 3 bases from V and 5 bases from J, with 17 bases in between. CDR3 sequence: CASSIPSHGLDQPQHF. The CDR3 DNA follows: TGTGCCAGTAGTATCCCCAGTCACGGGCTGGATCAGCCCCAGCATTTT.

On this clone itself: A junction end diverges from the germline sequence, so it may reflect a read error. The gene calls are TRBV7-3 and TRBJ2-1; D is uncertain. Germline CDR1 SGHTA, CDR2 FQGTGA. This CDR3 has 15 amino acids. CDR3 region: CASGLKPPEYNEQFF. As DNA, the CDR3 is TGTGCCAGCGGCTTAAAACCCCCCGAGTACAATGAGCAGTTCTTC. Supplemented by reference TRBV7-3 and TRBJ2-1, the full variable domain reads GAGVSQTPSNKVTEKGKYVELRCDPISGHTALYWYRQSLGQGPEFLIYFQGTGAADDSGLPNDRFFAVRPEGSVSTLKIQRTERGDSAVYLCASGLKPPEYNEQFFGPGTRLTVL.

The chain recombines TRBV4-3 with TRBJ1-1, with 8 bases matching TRBD1. The CDR3 runs to 13 residues. Per germline, CDR1 LGHNA and CDR2 YSLEER. The V gene end was trimmed by 6 bases and the J gene end by 1 base; junction bases not matched to a gene: 1. CDR3 residues: CASSGQGNTEAFF. The CDR3 nucleotides are TGCGCCAGCAGTGGACAGGGGAACACTGAAGCTTTCTTT.